These 18 T cell receptor beta chains originate from one sample sequenced in a study of T cells after posttransplantation cyclophosphamide. Sequenced by immunoSEQ multiplex PCR; TCRdb stores in-frame clones only, minus some. Singletons are absent from the sample, which has 45,000 to 55,000 clones. Sample: PBMCs. These receptors were collected from a middle-aged man in good health, CMV-negative, and a related stem cell transplant donor.

This clone was found many times. This chain uses TRBV5-1 with TRBJ2-7; D is unresolved. The CDR3 has 14 residues. V was cut by 0 bases and J by 1 base, with 8 bases left in between. The germline CDR1 and CDR2 sequences are SGHRS and YFSETQ. As DNA, the CDR3 is TGCGCCAGCAGCTTGGCCCGACTTTCCTACGAGCAGTACTTC. This sequence encodes CASSLARLSYEQYF. Full variable domain (rest looked up from reference TRBV5-1 and TRBJ2-7): KAGVTQTPRYLIKTRGQQVTLSCSPISGHRSVSWYQQTPGQGLQFLFEYFSETQRNKGNFPGRFSGRQFSNSRSEMNVSTLELGDSALYLCASSLARLSYEQYFGPGTRLTVT.

This clone was counted ten times or more. The rearrangement uses TRBV6-6 and TRBJ1-3; 10 nucleotides agree with TRBD1. Germline assignment: CDR1 MNHNY and CDR2 SVGAGI (reference sequence). CDR3 length equals 16 residues. V lost 8 bases to trimming and J lost 5 bases; unmatched junction nucleotides: 12. CDR3 protein: CASSMPGQGVRNTIYF. The CDR3 DNA is TGTGCCAGCTCCATGCCCGGACAGGGGGTCCGAAACACCATATATTTT.

This clone was seen ten or more times. The rearrangement joins TRBV2 to TRBJ1-2, with D possibly TRBD1 on 5 matching bases. This CDR3 is built from 15 residues. Trimming stripped 6 bases from V and 2 bases from J, with 16 bases between. Germline CDR1 is SNHLY and CDR2 is FYNNEI. In nucleotides, the CDR3 is TGTGCCAGCAGGGGTAGCTCAGGGCTGAACTATGGCTACACCTTC. Translation: CASRGSSGLNYGYTF.

This clone was seen repeatedly, ten times or more. The chain employs TRBV5-5 and TRBJ1-1; 7 bases match TRBD1. Losses at the gene ends were 5 bases for V and 8 bases for J; bases not matched to a gene: 9. CDR3 length: 13 residues. Germline CDR1 and CDR2: SGHKS and YYEKEE (reference sequence). The CDR3 reads CASRPPGTEEAFF. CDR3 DNA sequence: TGTGCCAGCAGGCCTCCTGGGACAGAAGAAGCTTTCTTT.

Ten or more counts support this clone. The V gene is TRBV18, the J gene TRBJ2-7; 9 bases map to TRBD2. Germline CDR1 reads KGHSH; CDR2 reads LQKENI. The CDR3 has 15 amino acids. The trim removed 6 bases at V and 4 bases at J, leaving 10 bases unmatched. The CDR3 region has the DNA TGTGCCAGCTCGCAGACTAGCGGAAAAAATTACGAGCAGTACTTC. It yields the protein CASSQTSGKNYEQYF.

This clone was seen ten or more times. This chain connects TRBV18 to TRBJ1-1, with 7 nucleotides matching TRBD1. This CDR3 is built from 14 residues. V trimming: 6 bases; J trimming: 1 base; junction bases outside the gene matches: 5. Germline V lookup: CDR1 KGHSH, CDR2 LQKENI. CDR3 protein: CASSPGTANTEAFF. Written as DNA, the CDR3 is TGTGCCAGCTCGCCCGGGACAGCGAACACTGAAGCTTTCTTT.

The chain recombines TRBV6-1 with TRBJ2-3; 9 bases match TRBD1. The CDR3 has 15 residues. The V gene's germline CDR1 is MNHNS and CDR2 SASEGT. V gave up 5 bases and J gave up 5 bases; unmatched junction bases: 8. The CDR3 loop is CASSPKQGAEDTQYF. DNA for the CDR3: TGTGCCAGCAGTCCCAAACAGGGGGCTGAAGATACGCAGTATTTT.

This clone was seen ten or more times. The gene calls are TRBV7-2 and TRBJ1-5; the D gene is possibly TRBD1 (6 bases). CDR1 is SGHTA, CDR2 FQGNSA, per germline. V was clipped by 5 bases and J by 2 bases, with 13 bases between them. The CDR3 runs to 15 residues. The CDR3 loop reads CASSAQQGGNQPQHF. The CDR3 nucleotides read TGTGCCAGCAGCGCGCAACAGGGCGGCAATCAGCCCCAGCATTTT.

This clone was detected many times. The V gene is TRBV27, the J gene TRBJ2-3; possible D gene TRBD2, 6 bases. The germline V and J ends were trimmed by 6 bases and 7 bases, with 20 bases remaining between them. The CDR3 extends over 15 amino acids. CDR1 is MNHEY, CDR2 SMNVEV, per germline (reference sequence). The CDR3 DNA reads as TGTGCCAGCAGGAAGGGGACTGTGGGTCCTAATACGCAGTATTTT. This codes for CASRKGTVGPNTQYF.

This clone was recorded many times. The V and J genes are TRBV30 and TRBJ2-2; 8 nucleotides align to TRBD2. Germline V gene sequence: CDR1 GTSNPN, CDR2 SVGIG (reference sequence). Unmatched junction bases numbered 7, after V lost 5 bases and J lost 2 bases. The CDR3 is 15 residues long. CDR3 residues: CAWAGLAGNTGELFF. The CDR3, as DNA: TGTGCCTGGGCCGGACTAGCAGGCAACACCGGGGAGCTGTTTTTT.

This clone appeared a few times. The gene calls are TRBV6-1 and TRBJ1-3, with a tentative D call TRBD1 (5 bases). V was pared by 6 bases and J by 4 bases, with 10 bases between. Germline CDR1 is MNHNS and CDR2 is SASEGT. There are 13 residues in the CDR3. The CDR3: CASSPNRGNTIYF. The CDR3 DNA sequence: TGTGCCAGCAGCCCCAACAGGGGAAACACCATATATTTT.

Many counts were recorded for this clone. The CDR3 sequence is CASSQERGGETQYF. CDR3 coding DNA: TGCGCCAGCAGCCAAGAAAGGGGAGGGGAGACCCAGTACTTC. The J gene is TRBJ2-5, the V gene TRBV4-3, with 7 bases fitting TRBD2. CDR3 length: 14 residues. Trimming removed 0 bases from V and 5 bases from J; junction bases left unmatched: 3. Germline V CDR1 and CDR2: LGHNA, YSLEER.

This clone was seen ten or more times. The chain couples TRBV4-1 to TRBJ2-1, with 7 bases fitting TRBD2. Looked up from germline, CDR1 is MGHRA and CDR2 is YSYEKL. Trimming cost V 4 bases and J 0 bases; bases outside gene matches: 9. The CDR3 is made up of 17 amino acids. The CDR3 sequence is CASSLLSSGSSYNEQFF. The CDR3 DNA sequence: TGCGCCAGCAGCCTACTTTCTAGCGGTAGCTCCTACAATGAGCAGTTCTTC.

In its sample, this clone was seen many times. This chain connects TRBV5-4 to TRBJ2-7; the match to TRBD2 covers 11 bases. J gave up 2 bases and V 2 bases, and 3 bases lay outside the gene matches. Germline values: CDR1 SGHNT, CDR2 YYREEE (reference sequence). This CDR3 comprises 15 residues. The DNA of the CDR3 is TGTGCCAGCAGCTTCCGACTAGCGGGACCCTACGAGCAGTACTTC. Protein sequence: CASSFRLAGPYEQYF.

This clone was counted at least ten times. This chain connects TRBV4-3 to TRBJ2-4, with 8 bases that match TRBD2. The CDR3 is 15 amino acids. The V and J ends lost 5 bases and 8 bases, in that order; junction bases with no gene match: 11. Germline V CDR1 and CDR2: LGHNA, YSLEER. The CDR3 spells CASSSVSGSGDIQYF. The CDR3 coding sequence is TGCGCCAGCAGCTCTGTCAGCGGGAGCGGGGACATTCAGTACTTC.

This clone was counted many times. The genes are TRBV5-1 and TRBJ2-2; 12 bases map to TRBD1. CDR1 is SGHRS, CDR2 YFSETQ, per germline. The V segment lost 4 bases and the J segment 6 bases; nucleotides outside the gene matches: 10. The CDR3 has 17 residues. CDR3 sequence (DNA): TGCGCCAGCAGCAAACCGGGACAGGGGGCTCGTCCCGGGGAGCTGTTTTTT. Protein: CASSKPGQGARPGELFF. The full variable domain, its missing parts supplied by reference TRBV5-1 and TRBJ2-2, is KAGVTQTPRYLIKTRGQQVTLSCSPISGHRSVSWYQQTPGQGLQFLFEYFSETQRNKGNFPGRFSGRQFSNSRSEMNVSTLELGDSALYLCASSKPGQGARPGELFFGEGSRLTVL.

This clone was picked up many times. The chain has TRBV19 and TRBJ2-7, with 10 bases aligning to TRBD2. The CDR3 has 17 residues. Losses at the gene ends were 3 bases for V and 0 bases for J; bases not matched to a gene: 8. The germline gives CDR1 LNHDA, CDR2 SQIVND (reference sequence). The CDR3 loop is CASSMALAGEISYEQYF. The CDR3 DNA reads TGTGCCAGTAGTATGGCCCTAGCGGGAGAAATCTCCTACGAGCAGTACTTC.

There are many counts of this clone. The V call is TRBV5-1, the J call TRBJ2-1; no clear D gene. The V gene's germline CDR1 is SGHRS and CDR2 YFSETQ. This CDR3 comprises 13 residues. Between the trimmed V and J ends, which lost 0 bases and 5 bases, there was a span of 6 bases. As DNA, the CDR3 is TGCGCCAGCAGCTTGGACAGAAACAATGAGCAGTTCTTC. Residues: CASSLDRNNEQFF.